Listed here are 32 T cell receptor beta chains from one sample, sequenced in a study of neurological immune-mediated disorders. Via MiXCR, TCRdb re-called the 5' RACE reads, giving one row per CDR3 protein. The sample lists about 60,000 distinct CDR3 sequences; approximately 4% were seen once. Sequencing used PBMCs. The receptors were gathered from a man aged 45-65 years with multiple sclerosis.

This clonotype showed up just a few times. The chain uses TRBV20-1 and TRBJ1-1; 11 bases map to TRBD1. The V gene's germline CDR1 is DFQATT and CDR2 SNEGSKA (reference sequence). The CDR3 covers 12 residues. The CDR3 nucleotides read TGCAGCTCGGACAGGGGGCGCACTGAAGCTTTCTTT. Amino acids: CSSDRGRTEAFF.

This clonotype was seen ten or more times. This chain's CDR3 is CASSPGPRYEQYF. DNA of the CDR3: TGTGCCAGCAGCCCGGGACCCCGCTACGAGCAGTACTTC. The chain links TRBV7-2 to TRBJ2-7; D possibly matches TRBD1 or TRBD2 (5 bases each). The CDR3 is made up of 13 amino acids. Germline loops: CDR1 SGHTA, CDR2 FQGNSA. V was trimmed by 5 bases and J by 3 bases, leaving 11 bases between them.

This clonotype was seen more than once but under ten times. The chain has TRBV28 and TRBJ2-3, with 8 bases matching TRBD2. The CDR3 runs to 16 residues. The trim removed 7 bases at V and 1 base at J, leaving 10 bases unmatched. Germline CDR1 and CDR2: MDHEN and SYDVKM. The CDR3: CASTETGREGTDTQYF. The CDR3 DNA reads as TGTGCCAGCACCGAAACGGGGCGGGAGGGCACAGATACGCAGTATTTT.

This rearrangement joins TRBV5-6 to TRBJ2-5, with D possibly TRBD1 on 6 matching bases. With 3 bases removed from V and 2 bases from J, the gap between germline ends came to 8 bases. This CDR3 region has 13 residues. The V gene's germline CDR1 is SGHDT and CDR2 YYEEEE. The CDR3 nucleotides are TGTGCCAGCAGCTGGGACACACAAGAGACCCAGTACTTC. Translating it yields CASSWDTQETQYF.

The genes are TRBV7-9 and TRBJ1-4; D remains unclear. Looked up from germline, CDR1 is SEHNR and CDR2 is FQNEAQ (reference sequence). Trimming cost V 5 bases and J 7 bases, with 14 bases left between them. The CDR3 consists of 14 residues. In nucleotides, the CDR3 is TGTGCCAGCAGCCCAGCTGAAGGGAGTGAAAAACTGTTTTTT. It codes for CASSPAEGSEKLFF. The whole variable domain, remainder taken from reference TRBV7-9 and TRBJ1-4, is DTGVSQNPRHKITKRGQNVTFRCDPISEHNRLYWYRQTLGQGPEFLTYFQNEAQLEKSRLLSDRFSAERPKGSFSTLEIQRTEQGDSAMYLCASSPAEGSEKLFFGSGTQLSVL.

This clonotype was seen many times. This sequence joins TRBV11-2 and TRBJ2-5; perhaps D is TRBD1 or TRBD2 (5 bases each). V lost 5 bases and J lost 1, with 14 bases in between. CDR1 is SGHAT and CDR2 is FQNNGV in the germline V gene. This CDR3 contains 15 residues. The DNA of the CDR3 is TGTGCCAGCAGCCCGGGGTGGGGACCCCAAGAGACCCAGTACTTC. As protein: CASSPGWGPQETQYF.

This clonotype came up many times. This rearrangement joins TRBV3-1 to TRBJ1-1; D is ambiguous. Trimming took 0 bases from V and 5 from J, leaving 10 bases between them. CDR1 LGHDT and CDR2 YNNKEL come from the germline V gene (reference sequence). The CDR3 has 14 residues. DNA for the CDR3: TGTGCCAGCAGCCAAGAGGCCGATAGGACTGAAGCTTTCTTT. Translated, it gives CASSQEADRTEAFF.

Regarding this clonotype: Since a much larger clone is just one base distant, this may be a read error. The chain links TRBV29-1 to TRBJ1-4, with D hard to call. Germline V CDR1 and CDR2: SQVTM, ANQGSEA. The V gene lost 7 bases and the J gene lost 4 bases, with 10 bases spanning the gap. The CDR3 covers 12 residues. CDR3 in amino acids: CSGRESNEKLFF. CDR3 coding DNA: TGCAGCGGGAGGGAAAGTAATGAAAAACTGTTTTTT. Full variable domain (remainder filled in from reference TRBV29-1 and TRBJ1-4): SAVISQKPSRDICQRGTSLTIQCQVDSQVTMMFWYRQQPGQSLTLIATANQGSEATYESGFVIDKFPISRPNLTFSTLTVSNMSPEDSSIYLCSGRESNEKLFFGSGTQLSVL.

This clonotype was counted many times. The chain has TRBV20-1 and TRBJ1-2; D unclear. The V gene's germline CDR1 is DFQATT and CDR2 SNEGSKA (reference sequence). V was shortened by 5 bases and J by 4 bases, with 17 bases between the two germline ends. This CDR3 has 14 amino acids. The CDR3 region is CSAPDRRSVYGYTF. The CDR3, as DNA: TGCAGTGCTCCAGACCGTCGTAGTGTCTATGGCTACACCTTC.

The genes are TRBV5-1 and TRBJ2-3; the D is unclear. CDR3 length: 12 amino acids. Germline V gene lookup returns CDR1 SGHRS and CDR2 YFSETQ. The V gene lost 3 bases and the J gene lost 2 bases, with 4 bases spanning the gap. The CDR3 region is CASSSNTDTQYF. The CDR3 nucleotides are TGCGCCAGCAGCTCGAACACAGATACGCAGTATTTT.

The table lists this clonotype with a few counts. J is TRBJ2-7 and V is TRBV20-1; perhaps TRBD1 as D (6 bases). CDR1 and CDR2 (germline): DFQATT, SNEGSKA (reference sequence). Trimming left V 3 bases short and J 3 bases short, with 9 bases between. CDR3 size: 12 residues. The CDR3 loop reads CSARTGYYEQYF. The CDR3 nucleotides are TGCAGTGCTAGGACAGGATACTACGAGCAGTACTTC.

J is TRBJ2-1 and V is TRBV5-1, with 8 bases fitting TRBD1. CDR1 is SGHRS and CDR2 is YFSETQ in the germline V gene. The CDR3 spans 16 residues. After removal of 4 bases from V and 6 bases from J, the junction contained 12 bases not matched to a gene. CDR3 in DNA: TGCGCCAGCAGCGAGCAGACAGGGGATGTAGGCAATGAGCAGTTCTTC. It is translated as CASSEQTGDVGNEQFF.

This clonotype was recorded at least ten times. The chain links TRBV2 to TRBJ1-1; D possibly corresponds to TRBD1 (5 bases). The CDR3 runs 13 residues. Trimming shortened V by 6 bases and J by 1 base, and 9 bases separated the two germline ends. Looked up from germline, CDR1 is SNHLY and CDR2 is FYNNEI. The CDR3 is CASSRQTNTEAFF. DNA of the CDR3: TGTGCCAGCAGCCGACAGACGAACACTGAAGCTTTCTTT.

This clonotype was observed many times. This rearrangement joins TRBV12-3 or TRBV12-4 to TRBJ2-2; maybe TRBD2 (5 bases). Trimming stripped 4 bases from V and 6 bases from J, with 12 bases between. The CDR3 has 14 residues. The CDR3 is CASSWRSEAGELFF. CDR3 sequence (DNA): TGTGCCAGCAGTTGGAGGAGCGAGGCCGGGGAGCTGTTTTTT.

The chain recombines TRBV5-1 with TRBJ1-1; D perhaps matches TRBD1 (5 bases). Per germline, CDR1 SGHRS and CDR2 YFSETQ. The CDR3 runs to 14 residues. With 0 bases removed from V and 1 base from J, the gap between germline ends came to 7 bases. The CDR3, as DNA: TGCGCCAGCAGCTTGGGGGGCGAGAACACTGAAGCTTTCTTT. Translating gives CASSLGGENTEAFF.

Ten or more counts support this clonotype. The V call is TRBV5-1, the J call TRBJ1-2, with a possible D match to TRBD1 (5 bases). This CDR3 spans 14 amino acids. Germline assignment: CDR1 SGHRS and CDR2 YFSETQ. Trimming pared 0 bases from V and 1 base from J, leaving 7 bases between. This CDR3 reads CASSLVGGNYGYTF. The DNA for the CDR3 is TGCGCCAGCAGCTTGGTTGGGGGTAACTATGGCTACACCTTC.

Only a few counts were recorded for this clonotype. The chain has TRBV18 and TRBJ2-7, with 8 bases lining up with TRBD2. The V and J ends lost 6 bases and 3 bases, in that order; junction bases with no gene match: 10. There are 15 residues in the CDR3. The germline V gene has CDR1 KGHSH and CDR2 LQKENI. The CDR3 here is CASSPGTRSFYEQYF. The CDR3 region has the DNA TGTGCCAGCTCGCCCGGGACTAGAAGTTTCTACGAGCAGTACTTC.

There are many counts of this clonotype. The chain combines TRBV7-2 with TRBJ2-7; 7 bases line up with TRBD1. The CDR3 length is 14 residues. Germline CDR1 is SGHTA and CDR2 is FQGNSA. V lost 4 bases, J lost 10 bases, and 13 bases stayed unmatched. Here the CDR3 DNA reads TGTGCCAGCAGCTCGGGACAGACTCGAGGGCGACAGTACTTC. Translation: CASSSGQTRGRQYF. The variable domain in full, with the rest retrieved from reference TRBV7-2 and TRBJ2-7, is GAGVSQSPSNKVTEKGKDVELRCDPISGHTALYWYRQSLGQGLEFLIYFQGNSAPDKSGLPSDRFSAERTGGSVSTLTIQRTQQEDSAVYLCASSSGQTRGRQYFGPGTRLTVT.

This clonotype occurred many times. This chain uses TRBV24-1 with TRBJ2-7; D is unclear. Germline V gene sequence: CDR1 KGHDR, CDR2 SFDVKD. CDR3 length equals 13 residues. Trimming removed 2 bases from V and 4 bases from J, with 8 bases in between. In DNA, the CDR3 is TGTGCCACCAGTGATTCTTGGTCATACGAGCAGTACTTC. It specifies CATSDSWSYEQYF.

This clonotype was recorded at least ten times. This sequence joins TRBV5-1 and TRBJ1-2; no clear D. V lost 4 bases and J lost 11, with 24 bases in between. Germline assignment: CDR1 SGHRS and CDR2 YFSETQ. This CDR3 has 15 residues. This CDR3 reads CASSLSPERPHFYTF. The CDR3 coding sequence is TGCGCCAGCAGCCTATCACCAGAACGACCTCACTTTTACACCTTC.

This clonotype was detected many times. This chain uses TRBV28 with TRBJ2-4; possible D gene TRBD2, 5 bases. CDR3 length equals 15 residues. Looked up from germline, CDR1 is MDHEN and CDR2 is SYDVKM. The germline V and J ends were trimmed by 5 bases and 3 bases, with 14 bases remaining between them. The CDR3 sequence is CASSPGIVGKNIQYF. CDR3 sequence (DNA): TGTGCCAGCAGTCCCGGGATAGTGGGCAAAAACATTCAGTACTTC.

This clonotype was found a few times. The J gene is TRBJ2-3, the V gene TRBV15; 7 bases are shared with TRBD1. V lost 0 bases and J lost 5; bases outside the gene matches: 5. There are 15 residues in the CDR3. The germline CDR1 and CDR2 sequences are LNHNV and YYDKDF (reference sequence). CDR3 protein: CATSRDRGQKDTQYF. The DNA for the CDR3 is TGTGCCACCAGCAGAGACAGGGGACAGAAAGATACGCAGTATTTT. Based on the CDR3 plus reference TRBV15 and TRBJ2-3, the full variable domain is DAMVIQNPRYQVTQFGKPVTLSCSQTLNHNVMYWYQQKSSQAPKLLFHYYDKDFNNEADTPDNFQSRRPNTSFCFLDIRSPGLGDTAMYLCATSRDRGQKDTQYFGPGTRLTVL.

This clonotype has at least ten counts. DNA of the CDR3: TGTGCCAGCAGCCCCGGTGGGGGGCAGGGAGAGACCCAGTACTTC. Its translation: CASSPGGGQGETQYF. The chain combines TRBV11-2 with TRBJ2-5; D may correspond to TRBD1 or TRBD2 (6 bases each). The CDR3 sequence is 15 residues long. V was cut by 5 bases and J by 4 bases, with 17 bases left in between. The germline V gene encodes CDR1 SGHAT and CDR2 FQNNGV.

A note on this clonotype: Just one base apart from a much larger clone, this may be a read error. This chain uses TRBV3-1 with TRBJ2-1; 8 nucleotides match TRBD2. The CDR3 spans 17 residues. The germline V gene encodes CDR1 LGHDT and CDR2 YNNKEL (reference sequence). With V trimmed by 3 bases and J by 4 bases, 11 bases remained unmatched. CDR3 DNA sequence: TGTGCCAGCAGCCAGGTCCCCGGGACTAGAAGTTACAATGAGCAGTTCTTC. Its protein is CASSQVPGTRSYNEQFF.

The chain couples TRBV5-1 to TRBJ1-1; D remains ambiguous. Germline V gives CDR1 SGHRS, CDR2 YFSETQ. Trimming took off 0 bases at V and 11 bases at J, with 14 bases between the two ends. The CDR3 sequence is 13 residues long. This chain's CDR3 is CASSLDVGLKAFF. In DNA, the CDR3 is TGCGCCAGCAGCTTGGATGTGGGCCTGAAGGCTTTCTTT.

This clonotype was recorded at least ten times. The chain carries TRBV5-1 and TRBJ2-6; 14 bases match TRBD2. The length of the CDR3 is 17 residues. Germline CDR1 is SGHRS and CDR2 is YFSETQ. Trimming cost V 3 bases and J 6 bases; bases outside gene matches: 5. The CDR3 here is CASSSGTSGGPANVLTF. For the CDR3, the DNA is TGCGCCAGCAGCTCGGGGACTAGCGGGGGCCCGGCCAACGTCCTGACTTTC. The variable domain in full, with the rest retrieved from reference TRBV5-1 and TRBJ2-6, is KAGVTQTPRYLIKTRGQQVTLSCSPISGHRSVSWYQQTPGQGLQFLFEYFSETQRNKGNFPGRFSGRQFSNSRSEMNVSTLELGDSALYLCASSSGTSGGPANVLTFGAGSRLTVL.

This clonotype was seen at least ten times. This chain connects TRBV5-1 to TRBJ2-7, with D tentatively TRBD2 (5 bases). This CDR3 is built from 13 residues. V shed 4 bases and J shed 3 bases, with 11 bases lying between them. CDR1 SGHRS and CDR2 YFSETQ come from the germline V gene. In nucleotides, the CDR3 is TGCGCCAGCAGCGATTACGGGGACTACGAGCAGTACTTC. It is translated as CASSDYGDYEQYF.

This chain uses TRBV20-1 with TRBJ1-2; D is perhaps TRBD1 (5 bases). The CDR3 contains 13 residues. The V and J ends lost 1 base and 6 bases respectively, with 12 bases between them. Germline values: CDR1 DFQATT, CDR2 SNEGSKA (reference sequence). The CDR3 reads CSARVGTWDGYTF. In DNA, the CDR3 is TGCAGTGCTAGAGTCGGGACGTGGGATGGCTACACCTTC.

This clonotype was seen at least ten times. The chain joins TRBV7-2 to TRBJ2-7; 11 nucleotides match TRBD1. Germline V gives CDR1 SGHTA, CDR2 FQGNSA. This CDR3 region has 15 residues. V lost 8 bases to trimming and J lost 3 bases; unmatched junction nucleotides: 9. CDR3 sequence reads: CASGLGGTGGYEQYF. For the CDR3, the DNA is TGTGCCAGCGGCCTAGGAGGGACAGGGGGCTACGAGCAGTACTTC.

This clonotype was recorded at least ten times. The V gene is TRBV7-2, the J gene TRBJ2-2; maybe TRBD2 (6 bases). V lost 5 bases and J lost 5, with 15 bases in between. Germline CDR1 is SGHTA and CDR2 is FQGNSA. The CDR3 contains 15 residues. CDR3 sequence (DNA): TGTGCCAGCAGCCCTAGCGTTACAGCGACCGGGGAGCTGTTTTTT. This codes for CASSPSVTATGELFF.

This clonotype was counted ten times or more. The chain couples TRBV5-6 to TRBJ2-5; D not resolved. The CDR3 has 13 amino acids. Germline V gene lookup returns CDR1 SGHDT and CDR2 YYEEEE. Trimming removed 2 bases from V and 1 base from J, with 6 bases in between. The CDR3 here is CASSFLGQETQYF. The CDR3 DNA reads as TGTGCCAGCAGCTTTTTAGGCCAAGAGACCCAGTACTTC.

The chain joins TRBV6-7 to TRBJ2-7; 8 nucleotides line up with TRBD1. TRBV6-7 is labeled an ORF, and its function is uncertain. CDR3 size: 11 residues. The ends lost 7 bases at V and 7 bases at J; junction bases unmatched: 3. CDR3 DNA: TGTGCCAGCAATACAGGGGGAGAGCAGTACTTC. This encodes CASNTGGEQYF.